These 2 T cell receptor beta chains share one sample of origin, sequenced in a study of T cells after yellow fever vaccination. TCRdb fed the 5' RACE reads into MiXCR, producing one record per CDR3 protein. The data contain more than 300,000 distinct CDR3 sequences, around 6.8% of them seen just once; the ten biggest clones take up 15% to 20%. The material was PBMCs, obtained approximately 47 days after the first yellow fever vaccination. The origin of the receptors is a man younger than 30 who received the YFV17D yellow fever vaccine.

The CDR3 DNA reads TGTGCCAGCAGTTACCCTCCGGGACAAAGGGACGATACGCAGTATTTT. It translates to CASSYPPGQRDDTQYF. This sequence joins TRBV6-5 and TRBJ2-3, with D possibly TRBD1 on 6 matching bases. V dropped 2 bases and J dropped 6 bases, with 18 bases sitting between them. This CDR3 region has 16 residues. Germline CDR1 reads MNHEY; CDR2 reads SVGAGI.

The J gene is TRBJ2-1, the V gene TRBV27; 11 nucleotides agree with TRBD1. Germline V gene lookup returns CDR1 MNHEY and CDR2 SMNVEV (reference sequence). CDR3 length equals 15 residues. The V segment lost 5 bases and the J segment 4 bases; nucleotides outside the gene matches: 4. CDR3 sequence (DNA): TGTGCCAGCAGTGCCCGGGACAGGGGGTACAATGAGCAGTTCTTC. Protein: CASSARDRGYNEQFF.